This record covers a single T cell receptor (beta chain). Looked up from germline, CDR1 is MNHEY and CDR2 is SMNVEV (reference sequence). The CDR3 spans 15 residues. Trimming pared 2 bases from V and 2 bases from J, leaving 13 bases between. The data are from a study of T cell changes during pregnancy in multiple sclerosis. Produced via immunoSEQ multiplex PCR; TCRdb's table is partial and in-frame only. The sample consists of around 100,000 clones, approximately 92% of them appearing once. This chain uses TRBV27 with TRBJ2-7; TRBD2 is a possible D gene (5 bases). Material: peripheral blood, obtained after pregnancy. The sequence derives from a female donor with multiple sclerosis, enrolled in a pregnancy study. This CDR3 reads CASSLTSGSPYEQYF. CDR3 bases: TGTGCCAGCAGTTTAACCAGCGGAAGCCCCTACGAGCAGTACTTC.